Following are 16 T cell receptor beta chains from one sample sequenced in a study of tumor-infiltrating lymphocytes in primary liver carcinoma. The roughly 17-32 mg bulk tissue piece was not sorted before simultaneous RNA and DNA extraction. Production of TCR beta cDNA used roughly 480 ng total RNA together with a constant-region primer. Nested multiplex PCR, run for three rounds with slightly modified ARM-PCR, yielded TCR beta libraries. Primers for the first two PCR rounds were TRBV1-TRBV30 forward primers and a C-beta reverse primer (roughly 10 cycles per round). TCRdb reprocessed the multiplex PCR reads with MiXCR, giving one entry per CDR3 protein. The data contain roughly 190,000 distinct CDR3 sequences, around four fifths of them seen just once; the ten biggest clones take up 15% to 20%. Input material: tumor tissue from primary liver carcinoma. The receptors derive from a man aged 35-49 years with primary liver carcinoma and hepatitis B virus infection.

Details on this clonotype: No conserved phenylalanine or tryptophan ends this CDR3, so it is likely a read error. Because the CDR3's place on the DNA is in doubt, the DNA is left out and the CDR3 is given as listed by TCRdb. CDR3 sequence reads: CANSQDPYSEYNEQLL. The V call is TRBV4-3, the J call TRBJ2-1. The germline CDR1 and CDR2 sequences are LGHNA and YSLEER. The length of the CDR3 is 16 amino acids, counting both ends.

This clonotype was seen only a few times. The rearrangement links TRBV20-1 to TRBJ1-1; D is possibly TRBD1 (5 bases). This CDR3 has 13 amino acids. V was shortened by 5 bases and J by 0 bases, with 10 bases between the two germline ends. Germline CDR1 DFQATT, CDR2 SNEGSKA (reference sequence). In DNA form, the CDR3 reads TGCAGTGCTGTACGACAGTTGAACACTGAAGCTTTCTTT. Translating gives CSAVRQLNTEAFF.

Concerning this clonotype itself: Given a much more abundant clone one base away, this may be a read error. The chain has TRBV7-9 and TRBJ2-3; TRBD1 aligns across 9 bases. There are 15 residues in the CDR3. Germline loops: CDR1 SEHNR, CDR2 FQNEAQ (reference sequence). After removal of 5 bases from V and 3 bases from J, the junction contained 6 bases not matched to a gene. The CDR3 nucleotides read TGTGCCAGCAGCGAGGGACAGGGAATGACAGATACGCAGTATTTT. Its translation: CASSEGQGMTDTQYF.

The gene calls are TRBV11-2 and TRBJ1-4; D is uncertain. V was cut by 10 bases and J by 14 bases, with 26 bases left in between. The germline V gene has CDR1 SGHAT and CDR2 FQNNGV. This CDR3 is built from 14 residues. The DNA for the CDR3 is TGTGCCAACAACTTAGATCTTGGGATGCTCAGGCTGTTTTTT. It yields the protein CANNLDLGMLRLFF.

The chain joins TRBV4-3 to TRBJ2-2, with TRBD1 matching 10 bases. Germline V gene lookup returns CDR1 LGHNA and CDR2 YSLEER. V shed 8 bases, J shed 3 bases, and the junction held 15 bases outside the gene matches. The CDR3 spans 18 residues. The CDR3, as DNA: TGCGCCAGCTGGCAATATCATTGGACAGGGGGGTACACCGGGGAGCTGTTTTTT. This translates into CASWQYHWTGGYTGELFF.

V and J are TRBV6-1 and TRBJ2-1; the D call may be TRBD1 or TRBD2 (5 bases each). Judging by the DNA end, TRBJ2-7 fits better; the J call may be wrong. The CDR3 runs to 17 residues. Germline V gene data show CDR1 as MNHNS and CDR2 as SASEGT. The CDR3 is CASSKSSQEMGVIEQYF. CDR3 bases: TGTGCCAGCAGTAAATCCTCGCAAGAAATGGGGGTCATTGAGCAGTACTTC.

For this clonotype: Germline and junction disagree at one end, which may indicate a read error. The chain employs TRBV5-6 and TRBJ1-2; no definite D call. Germline assignment: CDR1 SGHDT and CDR2 YYEEEE. The length of the CDR3 is 13 residues. The CDR3 DNA reads TGTGCCAGCAACTTGGACCACGAGGCTGGCTACTCCTTC. Amino acids: CASNLDHEAGYSF.

In the case of this clonotype: An end of the junction does not agree with germline; a read error may underlie this. The chain couples TRBV11-1 to TRBJ1-6; D perhaps matches TRBD1 (5 bases). The CDR3 runs to 13 residues. Germline V gives CDR1 SGHAT, CDR2 FQDESV (reference sequence). CDR3 nucleotide sequence: TGTGCCAGCGGCAGGACACTGGTTTCATCCCTCCACTTT. The encoded protein is CASGRTLVSSLHF.

On this clonotype: One junction end does not reproduce the germline sequence, and a read error may be involved. The chain uses TRBV12-3 or TRBV12-4 and TRBJ2-7, with D uncertain. The CDR3 has 12 residues. In DNA, the CDR3 is TGTACGAGCAGCTTGTCCGATGGGAAGCAATACTTC. Translating it yields CTSSLSDGKQYF.

Details on this clonotype: Germline and junction disagree at one end, which may indicate a read error. V usage is TRBV5-6 and J usage is TRBJ2-5; D assignment may be TRBD1 or TRBD2 (5 bases each). This CDR3 has 14 amino acids. Per germline, CDR1 SGHDT and CDR2 YYEEEE. The CDR3 DNA is TGTGCCAGCAGCACAGGAGAGGGGCAAGAGACCCACTACTTC. Its translation is CASSTGEGQETHYF. Together with reference TRBV5-6 and TRBJ2-5, the CDR3 gives the full variable domain: DAGVTQSPTHLIKTRGQQVTLRCSPKSGHDTVSWYQQALGQGPQFIFQYYEEEERQRGNFPDRFSGHQFPNYSSELNVNALLLGDSALYLCASSTGEGQETHYFGPGTRLLVL.

V gene TRBV4-3 combines with J gene TRBJ2-4, with no clear D. The DNA end lines up better with TRBJ2-7; the J call may be wrong. The CDR3 is 14 amino acids. In germline, CDR1 is LGHNA, CDR2 YSLEER. CDR3 region: CASSHHSSIYEQYF. The DNA of the CDR3 is TGCGCCAGCAGCCATCACTCTAGTATCTACGAGCAGTACTTC.

This clonotype was counted between two and nine times. Being one base from a much bigger clone, this may be a read error. J is TRBJ1-4 and V is TRBV30; TRBD1 matches 8 bases. Germline V gives CDR1 GTSNPN, CDR2 SVGIG (reference sequence). CDR3 length: 13 residues. CDR3 bases: TGTACCTTAGAGACAGGGGATAATGAAAAACTGTTTTTT. Protein: CTLETGDNEKLFF.

This clonotype was counted once. Sequence at one end of the junction differs from germline and may be a read error. The V call is TRBV11-2, the J call TRBJ2-6, with D perhaps matching TRBD1 (5 bases). The CDR3 extends over 15 amino acids. Germline CDR1 SGHAT, CDR2 FQNNGV. Here the CDR3 DNA reads TGTACCACCCAGCAGCCGCGCTCTGGGGCCAACGTCCTGAATTTC. Amino acid sequence: CTTQQPRSGANVLNF.

With regard to this clonotype: Given a much more abundant clone one base away, this may be a read error. V usage is TRBV5-1 and J usage is TRBJ2-2, with D unclear. The CDR3 length is 12 residues. With 7 bases removed from V and 8 bases from J, the gap between germline ends came to 12 bases. Germline CDR1 reads SGHRS; CDR2 reads YFSETQ. The CDR3 sequence is CASGSGWGELFF. CDR3 nucleotide sequence: TGCGCCAGCGGCTCAGGTTGGGGGGAGCTGTTTTTT. Full variable domain (rest looked up from reference TRBV5-1 and TRBJ2-2): KAGVTQTPRYLIKTRGQQVTLSCSPISGHRSVSWYQQTPGQGLQFLFEYFSETQRNKGNFPGRFSGRQFSNSRSEMNVSTLELGDSALYLCASGSGWGELFFGEGSRLTVL.

Turning to this clonotype: The conserved phenylalanine or tryptophan normally closing the CDR3 is absent here, so this likely arose from a read error. The V gene is TRBV29-1, the J gene TRBJ2-3, with D possibly matching TRBD2 (6 bases). Germline V CDR1 and CDR2: SQVTM, ANQGSEA. The CDR3 length is 15 residues. The CDR3 DNA sequence: TGCATCGTTGAGGGCGGGGCCGGCATTACAGATACGCAGTATGTT. As protein: CIVEGGAGITDTQYV.

As regards this clonotype: One junction end does not reproduce the germline sequence, and a read error may be involved. The chain is built from TRBV29-1 and TRBJ2-2; 9 bases fit TRBD2. Germline CDR1 SQVTM, CDR2 ANQGSEA. The CDR3 runs 15 residues. CDR3 loop: CSVGTSAVNTRELFF. CDR3 DNA sequence: TGCAGCGTTGGGACTAGCGCGGTGAACACCAGGGAGCTGTTCTTT.